This T cell receptor beta chain originates from a study of T cell responses to AZD1222 COVID-19 vaccine. Across the study: Second doses at about 4 or about 12 weeks were pooled. Whole-study results and caveats: Clonal diversity may have been underestimated in mostly white British donors. Repertoire sampling was restricted to post-peak T cell response timepoints.

Clones were sequenced by immunoSEQ multiplex PCR, and TCRdb holds only the in-frame ones, with some missing. The sample comprises tens of thousands of clones, roughly 89% of which are singletons, and approximately 7% rests with the top ten. Of note for this clone: Its antigen is not known.

Trimming stripped 3 bases from V and 2 bases from J, with 10 bases between. The V gene's germline CDR1 is MNHEY and CDR2 SMNVEV (reference sequence). The length of the CDR3 is 14 residues. The source of this sequence is an adult in good health. The V and J genes are TRBV27 and TRBJ1-2; the D gene is possibly TRBD1 (6 bases). The sequenced sample was peripheral blood, obtained on day 0 of AZD1222 vaccination. The CDR3 DNA reads TGTGCCAGCAGTTTGGGGGGGGCCAACTATGGCTACACCTTC. As protein: CASSLGGANYGYTF.